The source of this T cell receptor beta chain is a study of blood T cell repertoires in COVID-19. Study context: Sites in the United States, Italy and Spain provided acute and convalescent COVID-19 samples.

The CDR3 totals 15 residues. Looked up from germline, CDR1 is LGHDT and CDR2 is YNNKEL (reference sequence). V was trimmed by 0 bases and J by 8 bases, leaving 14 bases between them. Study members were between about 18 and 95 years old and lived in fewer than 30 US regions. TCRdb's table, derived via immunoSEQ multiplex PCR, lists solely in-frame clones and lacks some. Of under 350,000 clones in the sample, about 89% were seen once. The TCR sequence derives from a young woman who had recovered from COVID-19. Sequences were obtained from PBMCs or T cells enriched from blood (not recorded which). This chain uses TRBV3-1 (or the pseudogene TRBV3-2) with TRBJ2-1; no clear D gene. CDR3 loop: CASSQEHLVSDEQFF. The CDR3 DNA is TGTGCCAGCAGCCAAGAGCACTTGGTGTCGGATGAGCAGTTCTTC.